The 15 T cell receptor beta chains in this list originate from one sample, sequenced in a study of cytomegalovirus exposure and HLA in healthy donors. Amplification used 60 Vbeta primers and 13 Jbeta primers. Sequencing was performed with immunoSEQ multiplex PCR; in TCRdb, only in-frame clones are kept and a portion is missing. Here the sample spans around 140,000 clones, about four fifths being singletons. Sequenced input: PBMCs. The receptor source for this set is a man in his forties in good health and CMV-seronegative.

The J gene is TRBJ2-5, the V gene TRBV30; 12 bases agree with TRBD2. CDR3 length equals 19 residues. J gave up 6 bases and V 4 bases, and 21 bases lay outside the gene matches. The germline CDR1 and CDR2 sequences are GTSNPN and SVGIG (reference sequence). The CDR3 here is CAWTTRSLAGGFSQKTQYF. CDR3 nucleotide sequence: TGTGCCTGGACCACGCGGTCCCTAGCGGGGGGGTTCTCCCAGAAGACCCAGTACTTC. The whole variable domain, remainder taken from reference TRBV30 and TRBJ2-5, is SQTIHQWPATLVQPVGSPLSLECTVEGTSNPNLYWYRQAAGRGLQLLFYSVGIGQISSEVPQNLSASRPQDRQFILSSKKLLLSDSGFYLCAWTTRSLAGGFSQKTQYFGPGTRLLVL.

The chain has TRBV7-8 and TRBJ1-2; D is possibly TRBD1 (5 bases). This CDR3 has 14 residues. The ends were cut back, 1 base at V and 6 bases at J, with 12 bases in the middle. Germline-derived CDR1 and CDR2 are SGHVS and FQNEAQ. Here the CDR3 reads CASSLGVGVDGYTF. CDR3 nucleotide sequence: TGTGCCAGCAGCTTAGGGGTAGGGGTGGATGGCTACACCTTC.

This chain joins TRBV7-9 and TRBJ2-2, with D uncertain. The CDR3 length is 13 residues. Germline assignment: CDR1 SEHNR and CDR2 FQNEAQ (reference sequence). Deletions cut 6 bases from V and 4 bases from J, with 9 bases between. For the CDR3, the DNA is TGTGCCAGCAGTTTTGCTAGCACCGGGGAGCTGTTTTTT. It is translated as CASSFASTGELFF. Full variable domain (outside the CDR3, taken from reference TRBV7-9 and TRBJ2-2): DTGVSQNPRHKITKRGQNVTFRCDPISEHNRLYWYRQTLGQGPEFLTYFQNEAQLEKSRLLSDRFSAERPKGSFSTLEIQRTEQGDSAMYLCASSFASTGELFFGEGSRLTVL.

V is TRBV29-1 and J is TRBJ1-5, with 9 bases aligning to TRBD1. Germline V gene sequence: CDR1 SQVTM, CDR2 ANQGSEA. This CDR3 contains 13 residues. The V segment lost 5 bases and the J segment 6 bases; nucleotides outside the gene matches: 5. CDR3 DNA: TGCAGCGTTCTGGACAGGGGTAGTCAGCCCCAGCATTTT. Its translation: CSVLDRGSQPQHF.

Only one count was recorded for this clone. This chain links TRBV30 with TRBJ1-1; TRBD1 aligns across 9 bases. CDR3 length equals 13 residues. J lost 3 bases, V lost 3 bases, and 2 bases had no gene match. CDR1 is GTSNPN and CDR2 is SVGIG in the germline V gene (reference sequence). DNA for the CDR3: TGTGCCTGGAGGACAGGGGGAGACACTGAAGCTTTCTTT. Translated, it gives CAWRTGGDTEAFF. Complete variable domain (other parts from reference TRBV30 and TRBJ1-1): SQTIHQWPATLVQPVGSPLSLECTVEGTSNPNLYWYRQAAGRGLQLLFYSVGIGQISSEVPQNLSASRPQDRQFILSSKKLLLSDSGFYLCAWRTGGDTEAFFGQGTRLTVV.

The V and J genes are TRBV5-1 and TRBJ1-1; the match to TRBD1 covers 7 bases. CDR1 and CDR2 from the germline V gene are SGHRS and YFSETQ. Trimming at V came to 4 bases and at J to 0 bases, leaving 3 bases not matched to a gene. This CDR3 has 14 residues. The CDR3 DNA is TGCGCCAGCAGCGGGGGACAGTTGAACACTGAAGCTTTCTTT. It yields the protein CASSGGQLNTEAFF.

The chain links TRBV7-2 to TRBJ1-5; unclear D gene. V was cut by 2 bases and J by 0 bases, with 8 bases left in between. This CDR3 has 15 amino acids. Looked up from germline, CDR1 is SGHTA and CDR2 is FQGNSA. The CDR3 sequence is CASSLSGYSNQPQHF. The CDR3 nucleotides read TGTGCCAGCAGCTTATCGGGTTATAGCAATCAGCCCCAGCATTTT.

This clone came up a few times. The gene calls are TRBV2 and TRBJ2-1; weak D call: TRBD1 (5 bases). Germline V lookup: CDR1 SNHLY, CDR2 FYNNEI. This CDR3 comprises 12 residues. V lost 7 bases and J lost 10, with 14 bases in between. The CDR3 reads CASTRPRGEQFF. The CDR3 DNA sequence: TGTGCCAGCACACGTCCTAGGGGCGAGCAGTTCTTC.

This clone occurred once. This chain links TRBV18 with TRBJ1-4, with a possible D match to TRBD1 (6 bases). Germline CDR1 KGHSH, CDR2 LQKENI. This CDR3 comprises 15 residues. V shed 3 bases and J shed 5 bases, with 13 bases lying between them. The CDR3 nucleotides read TGTGCCAGCTCACCCTCAGGGGCCAAGAATGAAAAACTGTTTTTT. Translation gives CASSPSGAKNEKLFF.

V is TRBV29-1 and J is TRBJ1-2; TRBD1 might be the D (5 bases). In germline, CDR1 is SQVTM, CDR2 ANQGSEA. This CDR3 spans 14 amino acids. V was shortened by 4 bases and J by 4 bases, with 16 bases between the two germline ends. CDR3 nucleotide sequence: TGCAGCGTTGGGGATCCAGGGAAGGTCTATGGCTACACCTTC. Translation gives CSVGDPGKVYGYTF.

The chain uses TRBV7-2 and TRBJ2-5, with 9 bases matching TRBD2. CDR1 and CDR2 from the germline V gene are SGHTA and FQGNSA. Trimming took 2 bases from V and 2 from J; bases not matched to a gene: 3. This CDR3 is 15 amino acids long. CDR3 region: CASSLQRGVQETQYF. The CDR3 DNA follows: TGTGCCAGCAGCTTACAGCGGGGGGTTCAAGAGACCCAGTACTTC.

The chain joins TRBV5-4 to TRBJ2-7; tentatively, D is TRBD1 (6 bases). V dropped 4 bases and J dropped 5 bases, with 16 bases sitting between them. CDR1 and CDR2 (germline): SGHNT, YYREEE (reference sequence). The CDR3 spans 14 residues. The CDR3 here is CASSRRAGEHEQYF. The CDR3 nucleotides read TGTGCCAGCAGCAGGCGGGCAGGGGAACACGAGCAGTACTTC. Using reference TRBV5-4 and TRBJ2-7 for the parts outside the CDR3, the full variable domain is ETGVTQSPTHLIKTRGQQVTLRCSSQSGHNTVSWYQQALGQGPQFIFQYYREEENGRGNFPPRFSGLQFPNYSSELNVNALELDDSALYLCASSRRAGEHEQYFGPGTRLTVT.

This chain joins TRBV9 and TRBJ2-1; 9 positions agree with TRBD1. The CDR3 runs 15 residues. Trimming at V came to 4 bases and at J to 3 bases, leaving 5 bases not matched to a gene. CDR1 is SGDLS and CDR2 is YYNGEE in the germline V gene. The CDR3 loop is CASSPTTGGYNEQFF. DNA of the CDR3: TGTGCCAGCAGCCCTACGACAGGGGGCTACAATGAGCAGTTCTTC.

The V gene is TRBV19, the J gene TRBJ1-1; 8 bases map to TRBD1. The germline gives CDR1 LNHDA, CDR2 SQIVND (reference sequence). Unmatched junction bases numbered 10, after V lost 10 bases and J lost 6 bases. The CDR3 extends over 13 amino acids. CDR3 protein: CATGRGQGAEAFF. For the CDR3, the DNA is TGTGCCACAGGCAGGGGGCAAGGGGCTGAAGCTTTCTTT.

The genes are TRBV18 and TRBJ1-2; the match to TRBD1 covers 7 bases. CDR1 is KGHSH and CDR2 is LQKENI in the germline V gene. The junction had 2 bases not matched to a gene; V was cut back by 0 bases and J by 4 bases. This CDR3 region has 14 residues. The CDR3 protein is CASSPPDRSYGYTF. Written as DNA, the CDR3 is TGTGCCAGCTCACCACCGGACAGGTCCTATGGCTACACCTTC.